These 31 T cell receptor beta chains were all obtained from the same sample, sequenced in a study of read filtering for tumor transcriptome and immune sequencing. This library used approximately 390 ng RNA and molecular barcoded adaptors spanning alpha/delta and beta/gamma chains. In TCRdb, the reads were re-called with MiXCR into one record per CDR3 protein. This table holds roughly 130,000 distinct CDR3 sequences, roughly 13% found once. Material for sequencing was a population of CD138-negative cells sorted from bone marrow. The receptors originated from a donor at least 40 years old with multiple myeloma.

This clonotype was counted ten times or more. The J gene is TRBJ2-7, the V gene TRBV6-5; D is tentatively TRBD1 or TRBD2 (5 bases each). The germline V gene encodes CDR1 MNHEY and CDR2 SVGAGI. V was shortened by 5 bases and J by 4 bases, with 15 bases between the two germline ends. The CDR3 length is 14 residues. CDR3 residues: CASSRTGRQYEQYF. The DNA for the CDR3 is TGTGCCAGCAGTCGGACGGGGCGGCAATACGAGCAGTACTTC.

In the case of this clonotype: A much larger clone differs by one base, so this may be a read error. The chain employs TRBV7-9 and TRBJ1-5, with D unclear. The CDR3 consists of 12 residues. The germline V gene has CDR1 SEHNR and CDR2 FQNEAQ (reference sequence). DNA for the CDR3: TGTGCCAGCAGCCTCGTAAATCAGACCCAGCATTTT. As protein: CASSLVNQTQHF.

The chain is built from TRBV15 and TRBJ2-3; 7 bases are shared with TRBD2. Germline CDR1 LNHNV, CDR2 YYDKDF (reference sequence). The CDR3 sequence is 14 residues long. V was clipped by 6 bases and J by 2 bases; unmatched bases: 5. The CDR3 DNA reads TGTGCCACCAGTCTAGCGGCAATCACAGATACGCAGTATTTT. This sequence encodes CATSLAAITDTQYF.

This clonotype occurred many times. The chain couples TRBV29-1 to TRBJ2-7; possibly TRBD2 for D (5 bases). Trimming cost V 4 bases and J 6 bases, with 13 bases left between them. The CDR3 runs to 12 residues. The germline CDR1 and CDR2 sequences are SQVTM and ANQGSEA. This chain's CDR3 is CSVGAAGAEQYF. The CDR3 region has the DNA TGCAGCGTTGGGGCGGCGGGTGCCGAGCAGTACTTC.

On this clonotype itself: A much larger clone lies a single base off, so this may be a read error. V and J are TRBV11-1 and TRBJ1-1; no clear D. The germline gives CDR1 SGHAT, CDR2 FQDESV (reference sequence). This CDR3 region has 13 residues. The CDR3 bases are TGTGCCAGCAGCTTAGACGACGATCGTGAAGGTTTCTTT. Translated: CASSLDDDREGFF. Looking up the rest from reference TRBV11-1 and TRBJ1-1 gives the full variable domain: EAEVAQSPRYKITEKSQAVAFWCDPISGHATLYWYRQILGQGPELLVQFQDESVVDDSQLPKDRFSAERLKGVDSTLKIQPAELGDSAMYLCASSLDDDREGFFGQGTRLTVV.

This clonotype has ten or more counts. V usage is TRBV19 and J usage is TRBJ2-6; no clear D. Germline V CDR1 and CDR2: LNHDA, SQIVND (reference sequence). Trimming took 0 bases from V and 1 from J, leaving 1 base between them. The CDR3 sequence is 14 residues long. CDR3 residues: CASSIDSGANVLTF. The DNA of the CDR3 is TGTGCCAGTAGTATAGATTCTGGGGCCAACGTCCTGACTTTC.

V usage is TRBV6-5 and J usage is TRBJ1-3; D not certain. Germline lookup yields CDR1 MNHEY and CDR2 SVGAGI. Trimming left V 4 bases short and J 4 bases short, with 11 bases between. This CDR3 region has 14 residues. The CDR3 loop is CASSSGSSGNTIYF. In DNA form, the CDR3 reads TGTGCCAGCAGTTCAGGCTCATCCGGAAACACCATATATTTT.

This clonotype has ten or more counts. The chain employs TRBV20-1 and TRBJ2-1, with 9 bases aligning to TRBD2. V lost 0 bases and J lost 1; bases outside the gene matches: 7. Germline CDR1 and CDR2: DFQATT and SNEGSKA (reference sequence). The CDR3 runs to 17 residues. The CDR3 DNA follows: TGCAGTGCTAGAGATTCGGGTAGCGGGAGTTCCTACAATGAGCAGTTCTTC. Encoded protein: CSARDSGSGSSYNEQFF.

This clonotype was detected ten times or more. The chain combines TRBV12-3 or TRBV12-4 with TRBJ1-1, with a possible D match to TRBD1 (5 bases). The CDR3 contains 13 residues. V dropped 6 bases and J dropped 0 bases, with 8 bases sitting between them. CDR3 in amino acids: CASRGTVNTEAFF. CDR3 nucleotide sequence: TGTGCCAGCAGGGGGACTGTGAACACTGAAGCTTTCTTT.

This clonotype appeared many times. This chain links TRBV12-3 or TRBV12-4 with TRBJ1-4; possibly TRBD1 for D (6 bases). The CDR3 is made up of 13 amino acids. V lost 6 bases and J lost 7, with 12 bases in between. The DNA of the CDR3 is TGTGCCAGCAGCTCCGGGGGCAGTGAAAAACTGTTTTTT. Its translation: CASSSGGSEKLFF.

In this sample, this clonotype turned up a few times. This chain joins TRBV2 and TRBJ2-7, with TRBD2 matching over 8 bases. The CDR3 is 16 amino acids. Per the germline V gene, CDR1 is SNHLY and CDR2 is FYNNEI. V was clipped by 6 bases and J by 0 bases; unmatched bases: 10. CDR3 bases: TGTGCCAGCAGGCAAGAACTAGCGGCGAGCTCCTACGAGCAGTACTTC. Its translation is CASRQELAASSYEQYF. The full variable domain, rest sourced from reference TRBV2 and TRBJ2-7, is EPEVTQTPSHQVTQMGQEVILRCVPISNHLYFYWYRQILGQKVEFLVSFYNNEISEKSEIFDDQFSVERPDGSNFTLKIRSTKLEDSAMYFCASRQELAASSYEQYFGPGTRLTVT.

The table lists this clonotype with many counts. The chain couples TRBV7-9 to TRBJ2-1; the D gene is possibly TRBD2 (7 bases). V was cut by 1 base and J by 10 bases, with 14 bases left in between. Germline loops: CDR1 SEHNR, CDR2 FQNEAQ (reference sequence). The CDR3 runs to 14 residues. The CDR3: CASSLEGGATEQFF. DNA of the CDR3: TGTGCCAGCAGCTTAGAGGGGGGGGCGACAGAGCAGTTCTTC.

This clonotype was seen many times. CDR3 in DNA: TGTGCCAGCAGCGCGGACAGCCAGGGGAACACTGAAGCTTTCTTT. Its translation: CASSADSQGNTEAFF. V gene TRBV11-2 combines with J gene TRBJ1-1, with a possible D match to TRBD1 (6 bases). CDR1 is SGHAT, CDR2 FQNNGV, per germline. Trimming stripped 5 bases from V and 1 base from J, with 14 bases between. This CDR3 spans 15 amino acids.

There are a few counts of this clonotype. The CDR3 sequence is CSVGLVDSGNTIYF. The CDR3, as DNA: TGCAGCGTTGGACTGGTAGACTCTGGAAACACCATATATTTT. This chain connects TRBV29-1 to TRBJ1-3; D gene unclear. Germline V CDR1 and CDR2: SQVTM, ANQGSEA. V lost 4 bases to trimming and J lost 0 bases, with 10 bases between them. This CDR3 is 14 amino acids long.

This clonotype was seen more than once but under ten times. The rearrangement links TRBV5-1 to TRBJ2-3; D possibly corresponds to TRBD2 (6 bases). V was cut by 0 bases and J by 1 base, with 12 bases left in between. CDR1 and CDR2 from the germline V gene are SGHRS and YFSETQ. The CDR3 runs to 16 residues. Here the CDR3 DNA reads TGCGCCAGCAGCTTGGAGGGGAGGCGCGGCACAGATACGCAGTATTTT. Translating it yields CASSLEGRRGTDTQYF.

This clonotype was observed many times. The chain couples TRBV20-1 to TRBJ2-7, with TRBD2 identical over 10 bases. The V segment lost 6 bases and the J segment 4 bases; nucleotides outside the gene matches: 9. The CDR3 runs to 14 residues. CDR1 DFQATT and CDR2 SNEGSKA come from the germline V gene (reference sequence). DNA for the CDR3: TGCAGTGCCAATTCCGGGACTAGCGTGTACGAGCAGTACTTC. Amino acid sequence: CSANSGTSVYEQYF.

This clonotype has more than one count but fewer than ten. This sequence joins TRBV6-5 and TRBJ2-2; 13 bases are a match to TRBD2. Germline trimming cut 4 bases from V and 7 bases from J; bases unmatched to any gene: 6. This CDR3 is built from 16 residues. Germline V CDR1 and CDR2: MNHEY, SVGAGI. Written as DNA, the CDR3 is TGTGCCAGCAGTTCCTGGACTAGCGGGAGAGTCGGGGAGCTGTTTTTT. This gives the protein CASSSWTSGRVGELFF.

This clonotype was detected only a few times. DNA for the CDR3: TGTGCCAGCAGCCCACTCGGGTCCAAAAACATTCAGTACTTC. Translated: CASSPLGSKNIQYF. The rearrangement uses TRBV7-2 and TRBJ2-4; D unclear. CDR3 length equals 14 residues. Trimming cost V 5 bases and J 2 bases, with 10 bases left between them. Germline V lookup: CDR1 SGHTA, CDR2 FQGNSA.

This clonotype was seen ten or more times. J is TRBJ2-2 and V is TRBV5-1; 10 bases are shared with TRBD2. Germline CDR1 SGHRS, CDR2 YFSETQ. V gave up 2 bases and J gave up 4 bases; unmatched junction bases: 2. This CDR3 comprises 15 residues. CDR3 amino acids: CASSFSGRLTGELFF. CDR3 nucleotides: TGCGCCAGCAGCTTTAGCGGGAGGCTCACCGGGGAGCTGTTTTTT.

This clonotype was seen repeatedly, ten times or more. The chain joins TRBV7-9 to TRBJ1-1; D unresolved. Germline CDR1 reads SEHNR; CDR2 reads FQNEAQ (reference sequence). This CDR3 region has 15 residues. The V end was cut by 2 bases, the J end by 2 bases, with 12 bases between. This chain's CDR3 is CASSLRVADNTEAFF. The CDR3 nucleotides read TGTGCCAGCAGCTTACGTGTCGCGGACAACACTGAAGCTTTCTTT.

This clonotype was observed many times. The chain couples TRBV27 to TRBJ2-2; 9 nucleotides align to TRBD2. CDR3 size: 18 residues. With 0 bases clipped from V and 4 bases from J, the junction kept 9 bases outside the gene matches. Germline CDR1 reads MNHEY; CDR2 reads SMNVEV (reference sequence). CDR3 residues: CASSLSRRGGFGTGELFF. The CDR3 coding sequence is TGTGCCAGCAGTTTATCGAGGCGGGGGGGCTTCGGCACCGGGGAGCTGTTTTTT.

This clonotype was counted at least ten times. The chain links TRBV20-1 to TRBJ2-1; either TRBD1 or TRBD2 may fit D (5 bases each). V was pared by 2 bases and J by 2 bases, with 13 bases between. Germline V lookup: CDR1 DFQATT, CDR2 SNEGSKA (reference sequence). CDR3 length: 15 residues. The CDR3: CSARTGGGTYNEQFF. Here the CDR3 DNA reads TGCAGTGCTAGAACAGGAGGTGGCACCTACAATGAGCAGTTCTTC.

This clonotype was counted ten times or more. The chain has TRBV7-9 and TRBJ2-7; D is uncertain. The V gene lost 0 bases and the J gene lost 5 bases, with 14 bases spanning the gap. In germline, CDR1 is SEHNR, CDR2 FQNEAQ (reference sequence). This CDR3 is 15 amino acids long. The CDR3 here is CASSLALRDMDEQYF. CDR3 bases: TGTGCCAGCAGCTTAGCCTTGAGAGATATGGACGAGCAGTACTTC.

Many counts were recorded for this clonotype. The chain combines TRBV5-1 with TRBJ1-1; 7 bases line up with TRBD1. In germline, CDR1 is SGHRS, CDR2 YFSETQ. V lost 4 bases to trimming and J lost 1 base; unmatched junction nucleotides: 10. This CDR3 has 16 amino acids. CDR3 amino acids: CASSPLGAGGNTEAFF. The CDR3 DNA sequence: TGCGCCAGCAGCCCACTCGGGGCAGGGGGGAACACTGAAGCTTTCTTT.

To note about this clonotype: This may be a read error, as it is one base from a much larger clone. This likely comes from a read error, as the CDR3 has no conserved phenylalanine or tryptophan at its end. This chain joins TRBV6-6 and TRBJ2-7, with a weak D call TRBD2 (7 bases). CDR1 is MNHNY, CDR2 SVGAGI, per germline (reference sequence). This CDR3 spans 13 amino acids. V shed 4 bases and J shed 4 bases, with 11 bases lying between them. The CDR3 loop reads CASSSGGRYEQYL. For the CDR3, the DNA is TGTGCCAGCAGTTCCGGGGGGCGGTACGAGCAGTACCTC.

The genes are TRBV27 and TRBJ2-3; 7 bases agree with TRBD1. CDR3 length equals 15 residues. Germline assignment: CDR1 MNHEY and CDR2 SMNVEV (reference sequence). Trimming removed 9 bases from V and 0 bases from J; junction bases left unmatched: 9. The CDR3: CASTPQGVSTDTQYF. The CDR3 nucleotides read TGTGCCAGTACCCCCCAGGGGGTTAGCACAGATACGCAGTATTTT.

This clonotype was seen at least ten times. The chain uses TRBV3-1 and TRBJ2-7; D call uncertain. CDR3 length: 17 amino acids. Germline values: CDR1 LGHDT, CDR2 YNNKEL (reference sequence). Trimming removed 0 bases at V and 2 bases at J, with 17 bases between. CDR3 residues: CASSQDPRRTTTYEQYF. Written as DNA, the CDR3 is TGTGCCAGCAGCCAAGATCCGAGACGCACGACGACCTACGAGCAGTACTTC.

With regard to this clonotype: This clone may be a read error of a much larger clone one base away. This chain links TRBV9 with TRBJ2-2; D is undetermined. The CDR3 totals 14 residues. The germline CDR1 and CDR2 sequences are SGDLS and YYNGEE. This CDR3 is CASSVAANTEELFF. CDR3 bases: TGTGCCAGCAGCGTAGCAGCGAACACCGAGGAGCTGTTTTTT.

This clonotype was observed many times. The chain joins TRBV15 to TRBJ2-1, with TRBD2 as a possible D gene (7 bases). Germline values: CDR1 LNHNV, CDR2 YYDKDF (reference sequence). Between the trimmed V and J ends, which lost 0 bases and 8 bases, there was a span of 17 bases. This CDR3 has 16 residues. The CDR3 loop reads CATSRDPAPGGYEQFF. The CDR3 DNA reads as TGTGCCACCAGCAGAGATCCCGCGCCGGGGGGCTATGAGCAGTTCTTC.

The table lists this clonotype with a few counts. A clone one base away is much larger, so this may be a read error. The final CDR3 position lacks the conserved phenylalanine or tryptophan, pointing to a likely read error. This chain uses TRBV3-1 with TRBJ1-1; 10 bases are a match to TRBD1. CDR3 size: 12 residues. V lost 11 bases and J lost 5; bases outside the gene matches: 5. Germline CDR1 is LGHDT and CDR2 is YNNKEL (reference sequence). The CDR3, as DNA: TGTGCCCTTGGACAGGGGGGGACTGAAGCTTTCTCT. Protein: CALGQGGTEAFS.

This clonotype occurred many times. The chain couples TRBV5-1 to TRBJ1-4; the D gene is possibly TRBD1 (5 bases). The CDR3 is 14 amino acids. CDR1 is SGHRS and CDR2 is YFSETQ in the germline V gene. The V end lost 3 bases, the J end lost 3 bases, and 9 bases lay between the germline ends. The CDR3 nucleotides read TGCGCCAGCAGCTCCAGGGCAGCTAATGAAAAACTGTTTTTT. It translates to CASSSRAANEKLFF.